The clone carrying this T cell receptor (beta chain) was observed many times. As yet, its antigen is unknown. This CDR3 comprises 17 residues. Unmatched junction bases numbered 2, after V lost 1 base and J lost 0 bases. Germline V lookup: CDR1 LNHNV, CDR2 YYDKDF (reference sequence). This sample stems from a study of breast tumors, draining lymph nodes, adjacent tissues. Overall study findings and caveats: Luminal-like breast cancer showed significantly greater tumor-nontumor repertoire similarity than basal-like breast cancer did. Data only fit, rather than demonstrated, lymph node origin of most tumor T cells. Data fit most tumor T cells coming from lymph node, expanding in tumor. Tumor repertoires ranked between lymph nodes and nontumor tissue in diversity, with V and J gene preferences.

TCRdb redid the calling of the multiplex PCR reads with MiXCR, one entry per CDR3 protein. The table records about 120,000 distinct CDR3 sequences, just under 20% of them present only once. Samples came from axillary lymph nodes draining the breast cancer. Specimen: axillary lymph node tissue. This TCR was sampled from a female donor with breast cancer. Some clones in this sample may be carry-over from other donors' samples. This chain connects TRBV15 to TRBJ2-3, with 12 bases identical to TRBD2. CDR3 amino acids: CATSRGTSGISTDTQYF. CDR3 nucleotide sequence: TGTGCCACCAGCAGAGGGACTAGCGGGATTAGCACAGATACGCAGTATTTT.